Below, 25 T cell receptor beta chains from the same sample are listed, as sequenced in a study of OX40 agonist ivuxolimab in advanced cancers. Assay: immunoSEQ multiplex PCR; the TCRdb copy retains only in-frame clones and omits some. The sample includes fewer than 100,000 clones, approximately 86% of them seen just once. The source was CD4+ or CD8+ T cells sorted from blood, collected in a trial of the OX40 agonist ivuxolimab. Receptors originate from an adult with an advanced solid tumor such as melanoma, head and neck, liver or kidney cancer.

This sequence joins TRBV28 and TRBJ1-6; D remains ambiguous. CDR1 and CDR2 (germline): MDHEN, SYDVKM. V was clipped by 5 bases and J by 1 base, with 9 bases between them. The CDR3 length is 15 residues. This CDR3 is CASSTPQSYNSPLHF. CDR3 nucleotide sequence: TGTGCCAGCAGTACCCCGCAGTCCTATAATTCACCCCTCCACTTT.

J is TRBJ2-7 and V is TRBV5-4; perhaps TRBD2 as D (7 bases). The CDR3 is 15 amino acids. Trimming cost V 2 bases and J 3 bases, with 15 bases left between them. CDR1 and CDR2 from the germline V gene are SGHNT and YYREEE (reference sequence). CDR3 bases: TGTGCCAGCAGCTTAGGACTAGGGGGTTACTACGAGCAGTACTTC. Encoded protein: CASSLGLGGYYEQYF.

The V and J genes are TRBV7-3 and TRBJ2-2, with TRBD1 matching over 8 bases. CDR1 and CDR2 from the germline V gene are SGHTA and FQGTGA. The CDR3 contains 16 residues. Trimming cost V 3 bases and J 4 bases; bases outside gene matches: 7. The CDR3 sequence is CASSLRTGSSTGELFF. The CDR3 DNA reads as TGTGCCAGCAGCTTGCGGACAGGGTCGAGCACCGGGGAGCTGTTTTTT.

The chain uses TRBV6-4 and TRBJ2-3; D possibly corresponds to TRBD2 (6 bases). The V gene's germline CDR1 is MRHNA and CDR2 SNTAGT. The CDR3 spans 15 residues. Trimming left V 0 bases short and J 2 bases short, with 9 bases between. As DNA, the CDR3 is TGTGCCAGCAGTGACTCGGGACTGGCCACAGATACGCAGTATTTT. It is translated as CASSDSGLATDTQYF.

The chain couples TRBV5-1 to TRBJ1-2; 8 bases are a match to TRBD1. Losses at the gene ends were 10 bases for V and 7 bases for J; bases not matched to a gene: 15. Germline loops: CDR1 SGHRS, CDR2 YFSETQ. The CDR3 consists of 14 residues. The CDR3 loop reads CASEPTGAKGGYTF. In DNA, the CDR3 is TGCGCCTCCGAACCGACAGGGGCTAAGGGTGGCTACACCTTC.

The chain uses TRBV2 and TRBJ1-3; 7 bases match TRBD1. Germline CDR1 is SNHLY and CDR2 is FYNNEI. The trim removed 7 bases at V and 2 bases at J, leaving 2 bases unmatched. This CDR3 is built from 13 residues. This CDR3 reads CASKDRAGNTIYF. The CDR3 DNA is TGTGCCAGCAAAGACAGGGCTGGAAACACCATATATTTT.

The chain links TRBV9 to TRBJ2-5; TRBD2 matches 7 bases. This CDR3 region has 14 residues. Germline V gives CDR1 SGDLS, CDR2 YYNGEE. Trimming removed 0 bases from V and 4 bases from J; junction bases left unmatched: 3. The CDR3 is CASSVATGGETQYF. The CDR3 DNA sequence: TGTGCCAGCAGCGTAGCAACGGGGGGAGAGACCCAGTACTTC.

This chain links TRBV7-8 with TRBJ2-7; D may be TRBD1 (6 bases). The length of the CDR3 is 14 residues. From germline, CDR1 is SGHVS and CDR2 FQNEAQ. Trimming took 4 bases from V and 2 from J, leaving 12 bases between them. The CDR3 sequence: CASSSRDTTYEQYF. DNA for the CDR3: TGTGCCAGCAGCTCTCGGGACACCACCTACGAGCAGTACTTC.

This chain connects TRBV5-4 to TRBJ1-1; a weak D match, TRBD1 (5 bases). The germline V gene has CDR1 SGHNT and CDR2 YYREEE (reference sequence). V was clipped by 4 bases and J by 2 bases, with 18 bases between them. The CDR3 is made up of 16 amino acids. The CDR3 bases are TGTGCCAGCAGCCCTCGGAGGGGTCTGGTCAACACTGAAGCTTTCTTT. Translated: CASSPRRGLVNTEAFF.

This rearrangement joins TRBV19 to TRBJ2-1; TRBD2 matches 13 bases. The junction had 10 bases not matched to a gene; V was cut back by 9 bases and J by 8 bases. Germline CDR1 is LNHDA and CDR2 is SQIVND (reference sequence). The CDR3 sequence is 15 residues long. The CDR3, as DNA: TGTGCCAGCAGCGAAACTAGCGGGAGGGGTTATGAGCAGTTCTTC. This sequence encodes CASSETSGRGYEQFF.

The genes are TRBV7-3 and TRBJ2-3; D unresolved. The germline V and J ends were trimmed by 4 bases and 2 bases, with 13 bases remaining between them. The CDR3 contains 15 residues. Germline lookup yields CDR1 SGHTA and CDR2 FQGTGA. CDR3 DNA sequence: TGTGCCAGCAGCTCCCCGGCCGAGGCCACAGATACGCAGTATTTT. It specifies CASSSPAEATDTQYF.

J is TRBJ1-5 and V is TRBV19; D gene uncertain. Trimming removed 4 bases at V and 4 bases at J, with 17 bases between. Germline CDR1 reads LNHDA; CDR2 reads SQIVND (reference sequence). This CDR3 is built from 16 residues. This chain's CDR3 is CASSTPQGRINQPQHF. CDR3 DNA: TGTGCCAGTAGTACCCCTCAAGGACGGATAAATCAGCCCCAGCATTTT.

The chain joins TRBV10-3 to TRBJ1-2; D uncertain. This CDR3 has 11 residues. Germline V gene data show CDR1 as ENHRY and CDR2 as SYGVKD. V was shortened by 6 bases and J by 8 bases, with 10 bases between the two germline ends. CDR3 amino acids: CAISWGEGYTF. The CDR3 DNA reads TGTGCCATCAGCTGGGGTGAGGGCTACACCTTC.

The chain has TRBV29-1 and TRBJ1-2; D might be TRBD1 (6 bases). The CDR3 spans 13 residues. Germline CDR1 is SQVTM and CDR2 is ANQGSEA. Trimming removed 1 base from V and 4 bases from J, with 10 bases in between. CDR3 bases: TGCAGCGTTGAAGGGGGAGGGGGCTATGGCTACACCTTC. It codes for CSVEGGGGYGYTF.

V is TRBV5-1 and J is TRBJ2-2, with unresolved D. Trimming removed 2 bases from V and 0 bases from J, with 8 bases in between. The CDR3 spans 15 residues. Germline lookup yields CDR1 SGHRS and CDR2 YFSETQ. The CDR3 DNA sequence: TGCGCCAGCAGCTTCTGGCAGACGAACACCGGGGAGCTGTTTTTT. It translates to CASSFWQTNTGELFF.

The chain employs TRBV4-1 and TRBJ1-1, with TRBD1 identical over 7 bases. V lost 5 bases and J lost 2; bases outside the gene matches: 5. The CDR3 length is 14 residues. The germline gives CDR1 MGHRA, CDR2 YSYEKL. Here the CDR3 reads CASSYGQANTEAFF. The CDR3 DNA sequence: TGCGCCAGCAGCTATGGACAGGCTAACACTGAAGCTTTCTTT.

The chain is built from TRBV28 and TRBJ2-1, with D possibly being TRBD2 (5 bases). From germline, CDR1 is MDHEN and CDR2 SYDVKM. The length of the CDR3 is 13 residues. Trimming removed 6 bases from V and 8 bases from J, with 14 bases in between. CDR3 residues: CASRQPSPYEQFF. The DNA of the CDR3 is TGTGCCAGCAGACAACCTAGCCCCTATGAGCAGTTCTTC.

The chain joins TRBV19 to TRBJ2-1, with TRBD2 matching 10 bases. Germline lookup yields CDR1 LNHDA and CDR2 SQIVND (reference sequence). This CDR3 contains 14 residues. The trim removed 9 bases at V and 5 bases at J, leaving 7 bases unmatched. The CDR3 bases are TGTGCCAGCCATAGCGGGAGGCCCCACAATGAGCAGTTCTTC. This gives the protein CASHSGRPHNEQFF.

In nucleotides, the CDR3 is TGTGCCAGCAGCCCCCCGGGAGGGATCTCTGGAAACACCATATATTTT. It is translated as CASSPPGGISGNTIYF. J is TRBJ1-3 and V is TRBV11-1; D gene uncertain. The CDR3 sequence is 16 residues long. V was clipped by 5 bases and J by 0 bases, with 14 bases between them. Germline CDR1 reads SGHAT; CDR2 reads FQDESV (reference sequence).

CDR3 region: CASSLRSFNQPQHF. In DNA form, the CDR3 reads TGTGCCAGCAGTCTACGCAGTTTCAATCAGCCCCAGCATTTT. This chain links TRBV28 with TRBJ1-5; D call uncertain. V lost 5 bases and J lost 3, with 11 bases in between. Germline V gene data show CDR1 as MDHEN and CDR2 as SYDVKM. The length of the CDR3 is 14 residues.

The V gene is TRBV7-2, the J gene TRBJ2-7; D remains unclear. Trimming removed 1 base from V and 2 bases from J, with 9 bases in between. The CDR3 has 14 amino acids. Germline V gives CDR1 SGHTA, CDR2 FQGNSA. The CDR3 sequence: CASSLDVPPYEQYF. The CDR3 DNA reads as TGTGCCAGCAGCTTAGACGTGCCCCCCTACGAGCAGTACTTC.

The chain carries TRBV6-5 and TRBJ1-5, with D possibly TRBD1 on 5 matching bases. This CDR3 has 15 residues. Per the germline V gene, CDR1 is MNHEY and CDR2 is SVGAGI. Trimming pared 5 bases from V and 7 bases from J, leaving 18 bases between. CDR3 amino acids: CASSNNQGRAQPQHF. The DNA of the CDR3 is TGTGCCAGCAGTAATAATCAGGGCAGGGCGCAGCCCCAGCATTTT.

This chain uses TRBV10-3 with TRBJ2-1, with D possibly TRBD2 on 6 matching bases. With 7 bases removed from V and 0 bases from J, the gap between germline ends came to 13 bases. The CDR3 loop spans 15 amino acids. Germline values: CDR1 ENHRY, CDR2 SYGVKD. The CDR3 sequence is CAITRDSLSYNEQFF. The CDR3 nucleotides read TGTGCCATCACCCGGGACTCCCTCTCCTACAATGAGCAGTTCTTC.

This rearrangement joins TRBV19 to TRBJ1-6; D gene unclear. V was cut by 4 bases and J by 7 bases, with 11 bases left in between. Per germline, CDR1 LNHDA and CDR2 SQIVND (reference sequence). The CDR3 is 14 amino acids. Written as DNA, the CDR3 is TGTGCCAGTAGTAGTGGAAGGAGAAATTCACCCCTCCACTTT. It encodes CASSSGRRNSPLHF.

This clone occurred once. V is TRBV19 and J is TRBJ2-2, with D tentatively TRBD1 (6 bases). The CDR3 sequence is 15 residues long. The germline gives CDR1 LNHDA, CDR2 SQIVND (reference sequence). V was clipped by 5 bases and J by 1 base, with 11 bases between them. The DNA of the CDR3 is TGTGCCAGTAGTCTGTCGACAGGGAACACCGGGGAGCTGTTTTTT. Protein product: CASSLSTGNTGELFF.